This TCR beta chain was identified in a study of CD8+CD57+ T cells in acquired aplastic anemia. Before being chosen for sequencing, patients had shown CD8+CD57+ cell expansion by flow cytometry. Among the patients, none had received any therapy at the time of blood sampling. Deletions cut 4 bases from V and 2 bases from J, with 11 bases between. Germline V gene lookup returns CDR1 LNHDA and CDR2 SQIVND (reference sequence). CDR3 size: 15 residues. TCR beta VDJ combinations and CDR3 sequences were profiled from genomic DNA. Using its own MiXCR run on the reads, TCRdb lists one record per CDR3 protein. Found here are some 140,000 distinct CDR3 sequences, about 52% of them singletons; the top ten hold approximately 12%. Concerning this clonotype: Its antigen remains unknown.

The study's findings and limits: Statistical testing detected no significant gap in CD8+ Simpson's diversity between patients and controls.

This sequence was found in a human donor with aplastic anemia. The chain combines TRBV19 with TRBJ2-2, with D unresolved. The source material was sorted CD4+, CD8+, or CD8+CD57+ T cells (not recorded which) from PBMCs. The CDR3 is CASSRRHRNTGELFF. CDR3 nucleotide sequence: TGTGCCAGTAGTAGAAGACACAGAAACACCGGGGAGCTGTTTTTT.